One sample yielded the 12 T cell receptor beta chains listed below, sequenced in a study of blood T cells in healthy people across ages. Together with a sample-barcoded 5' primer, a J-beta primer mix was included in a second PCR lasting about 7 to 11 cycles. TCRdb analysed the 5' RACE reads with MiXCR anew, one entry per CDR3 protein. Among roughly 2 million distinct CDR3 sequences, around half were seen once, and the ten largest hold roughly 2%. Input material: blood. The receptors come from a woman in her 40s in good health.

The gene calls are TRBV20-1 and TRBJ2-5, with 10 bases fitting TRBD2. This CDR3 contains 12 residues. The V gene's germline CDR1 is DFQATT and CDR2 SNEGSKA (reference sequence). Trimming cost V 8 bases and J 9 bases; bases outside gene matches: 9. The CDR3, as DNA: TGCAGTAGCGGGGGGGAGAGGGAGGCCCAGTACTTC. It yields the protein CSSGGEREAQYF.

CDR3 DNA sequence: TGTGCCAGTAGAGGTACTAGCGGGGGGACCTCTCGCACAGATACGCAGTATTTT. The encoded protein is CASRGTSGGTSRTDTQYF. This sequence joins TRBV19 and TRBJ2-3; 12 bases line up with TRBD2. This CDR3 comprises 18 residues. In germline, CDR1 is LNHDA, CDR2 SQIVND (reference sequence). Germline trimming cut 6 bases from V and 1 base from J; bases unmatched to any gene: 11. The complete variable domain, with remaining parts taken from reference TRBV19 and TRBJ2-3, reads DGGITQSPKYLFRKEGQNVTLSCEQNLNHDAMYWYRQDPGQGLRLIYYSQIVNDFQKGDIAEGYSVSREKKESFPLTVTSAQKNPTAFYLCASRGTSGGTSRTDTQYFGPGTRLTVL.

V gene TRBV28 combines with J gene TRBJ1-6; the D gene is possibly TRBD1 (5 bases). Germline V gene lookup returns CDR1 MDHEN and CDR2 SYDVKM. V lost 7 bases and J lost 7, with 8 bases in between. The CDR3 totals 12 residues. The CDR3 sequence: CASKNRNSPLHF. CDR3 DNA: TGTGCCAGCAAAAACAGGAATTCACCCCTCCACTTT.

About this clonotype itself: A much larger clone lies a single base off, so this may be a read error. V and J are TRBV29-1 and TRBJ2-5; D remains ambiguous. CDR1 is SQVTM, CDR2 ANQGSEA, per germline. The CDR3 spans 14 residues. CDR3 sequence: CSVDGASGQEAQYF. As DNA, the CDR3 is TGCAGCGTTGATGGCGCGTCAGGCCAAGAGGCCCAGTACTTC. Drawing the rest from reference TRBV29-1 and TRBJ2-5, the complete variable domain is SAVISQKPSRDICQRGTSLTIQCQVDSQVTMMFWYRQQPGQSLTLIATANQGSEATYESGFVIDKFPISRPNLTFSTLTVSNMSPEDSSIYLCSVDGASGQEAQYFGPGTRLLVL.

Concerning this clonotype: The junction shows a germline mismatch at one end, possibly a read error. The chain is built from TRBV12-5 and TRBJ2-1; weak D call: TRBD2 (5 bases). The length of the CDR3 is 15 residues. Germline V gene lookup returns CDR1 LGHNT and CDR2 FRNRAP. The CDR3 spells CASGLVRGSYNEQFF. CDR3 coding DNA: TGCGCTAGTGGTTTGGTCCGGGGCTCCTACAATGAGCAGTTCTTC. The complete variable domain, with remaining parts taken from reference TRBV12-5 and TRBJ2-1, reads DARVTQTPRHKVTEMGQEVTMRCQPILGHNTVFWYRQTMMQGLELLAYFRNRAPLDDSGMPKDRFSAEMPDATLATLKIQPSEPRDSAVYFCASGLVRGSYNEQFFGPGTRLTVL.

This clonotype was seen more than once but under ten times. This chain's CDR3 is CSAKGLTYEQYF. In DNA, the CDR3 is TGCAGTGCGAAGGGACTTACCTACGAGCAGTACTTC. This chain connects TRBV20-1 to TRBJ2-7, with a tentative D call TRBD2 (6 bases). The germline CDR1 and CDR2 sequences are DFQATT and SNEGSKA (reference sequence). The ends were cut back, 6 bases at V and 2 bases at J, with 11 bases in the middle. CDR3 length: 12 residues.

This chain links TRBV21-1 with TRBJ1-5. TRBV21-1 corresponds to a pseudogene. This CDR3 comprises 13 residues. CDR3 bases: TGTGCCAGCACCGGAGGGCGGAATCAGCCCCAGCATTTT. Protein product: CASTGGRNQPQHF.

The genes are TRBV28 and TRBJ2-5; 7 bases map to TRBD1. TRBJ2-7 matches the DNA end more closely, so the J call is doubtful. The germline CDR1 and CDR2 sequences are MDHEN and SYDVKM. The CDR3 is made up of 14 amino acids. The DNA for the CDR3 is TGTGCCAGCAGTTGGCCGGGACAGATCTACGAGCAGTACTTC. Residues: CASSWPGQIYEQYF.

This clonotype was detected once. This rearrangement joins TRBV5-4 to TRBJ2-4; D may be TRBD1 or TRBD2 (5 bases each). Trimming stripped 2 bases from V and 0 bases from J, with 12 bases between. Germline CDR1 and CDR2: SGHNT and YYREEE (reference sequence). CDR3 length equals 16 residues. CDR3: CASSLPGLLAKNIQYF. Here the CDR3 DNA reads TGTGCCAGCAGCTTACCGGGGCTACTAGCCAAAAACATTCAGTACTTC.

This chain connects TRBV4-3 to TRBJ2-5; TRBD1 aligns across 9 bases. The junction had 10 bases not matched to a gene; V was cut back by 1 base and J by 1 base. The CDR3 consists of 18 residues. The V gene's germline CDR1 is LGHNA and CDR2 YSLEER. DNA of the CDR3: TGCGCCAGCAGCCAAGTGAGGCGTGACAGGGGGGCCCAAGAGACCCAGTACTTC. Translation gives CASSQVRRDRGAQETQYF.

The J gene is TRBJ2-7, the V gene TRBV4-3; 8 positions match TRBD2. Germline V gives CDR1 LGHNA, CDR2 YSLEER. The CDR3 sequence is 19 residues long. V was clipped by 0 bases and J by 5 bases; unmatched bases: 18. The chain's CDR3 is CASSQDSKAGDQLSDEQYF. The DNA of the CDR3 is TGCGCCAGCAGCCAAGATAGTAAAGCGGGGGACCAGCTTAGCGACGAGCAGTACTTC.

J is TRBJ2-1 and V is TRBV24-1; D is possibly TRBD1 (5 bases). V dropped 10 bases and J dropped 6 bases, with 12 bases sitting between them. Looked up from germline, CDR1 is KGHDR and CDR2 is SFDVKD. This CDR3 contains 12 residues. CDR3 bases: TGTGCCACTTCCCGGACAATCAATGAGCAGTTCTTC. Translated, it gives CATSRTINEQFF.